The TCR beta chain described here comes from a study of PD-1 blockade in classical Hodgkin lymphoma. Study results and limitations: Newly diagnosed patients reportedly trailed healthy donors in baseline TCR diversity.

The patients all showed relapse after autologous stem cell transplantation, while their brentuximab vedotin exposure varied. Worth noting for this clone: The target antigen is unknown.

The repertoire was sequenced with immunoSEQ multiplex PCR; TCRdb's copy has only in-frame clones and lacks some. The sample lists about 18,000 clones; about four fifths were seen once. CDR3 length equals 10 residues. The chain recombines TRBV12-1 with TRBJ1-2. TRBV12-1 is termed a pseudogene. The origin of this receptor is a human donor with classical Hodgkin lymphoma. The sequencing used peripheral blood mononuclear cells (PBMCs), collected before the second cycle of nivolumab. This CDR3 is CASSFYGYTF. The CDR3 DNA sequence: TGTGCCAGCAGCTTTTATGGCTACACCTTC.